These 2 T cell receptor beta chains originate from one sample sequenced in a study of shared clonotypes between healthy human individuals. Method: immunoSEQ multiplex PCR; TCRdb's copy keeps in-frame clones and lacks some. This table holds more than 2 million clones, almost 96% found once. Sequencing was carried out using naive CD4+ T cells sorted from blood. Noted subset: CD45RA+ positively selected. Receptor source: a young man in good health.

This chain joins TRBV6-5 and TRBJ2-1, with D maybe TRBD2 (6 bases). Trimming shortened V by 0 bases and J by 6 bases, and 9 bases separated the two germline ends. CDR1 and CDR2 from the germline V gene are MNHEY and SVGAGI. The CDR3 length is 14 residues. The CDR3, as DNA: TGTGCCAGCAGTTACTCGGCGGGGCCCAATGAGCAGTTCTTC. Protein sequence: CASSYSAGPNEQFF.

This clone came up once. V usage is TRBV29-1 and J usage is TRBJ2-3, with unresolved D. The CDR3 has 14 residues. V was pared by 6 bases and J by 1 base, with 14 bases between. Germline CDR1 is SQVTM and CDR2 is ANQGSEA. The CDR3 bases are TGCAGCGTGAGAGTCCGGGCCGGCACAGATACGCAGTATTTT. Its translation: CSVRVRAGTDTQYF.